This paragraph covers one T cell receptor (beta chain) sequence. Many counts were recorded for this clonotype. Its antigen remains unidentified. Per-nucleotide qualities are absent, and no much larger clonotype sits a single base away. The data stem from a study of neurological immune-mediated disorders (dated by TCRdb to about 2019). A note on the overall study: Of the approximately 35 multiple sclerosis patients, around 31 had relapsing-remitting MS and 3 had secondary progressive MS. Peripheral blood TCR-beta repertoires from HTLV-I-associated myelopathy (HAM/TSP) patients, multiple sclerosis patients and healthy controls were compared by UMI-based sequencing. Longitudinal samples, technical triplicates and paired sorted CD4+ and CD8+ T-cell subsets, alongside PBMC samples, were included among the roughly 100 TCR-beta libraries. The cohort included 60 to 75 subjects: roughly 15 with HAM/TSP, around 34 with multiple sclerosis, and 20 or so healthy controls. Overall results and qualifications from the work: Phylogenetic analysis grouped repertoires from 18 of 34 MS patients into a cluster of related CDR3 sequences, suggesting a possible repertoire-level signature. Across subjects, expanded clones never shared an identical CDR3 amino acid sequence, which suggests that the TCR-beta repertoires in every group were private. No association of the MS cluster with clinical or MRI features was observed, and the need for larger cohorts was stated by the authors. TCR clonal expansion was highest in HAM/TSP patients and lowest in MS patients, with MS patients falling below even healthy controls.

For unsorted PBMC libraries, 2 million PBMCs were used after storage in RNAlater at -80 degrees C until RNA extraction. Multiple sclerosis patients were enrolled in a US clinical protocol evaluating disease progression by magnetic resonance imaging. Peripheral blood underwent Ficoll-Hypaque density gradient centrifugation to isolate PBMCs, which were then cryopreserved in liquid nitrogen. V lost 5 bases and J lost 4 bases; the stretch between them is 10 bases long. The CDR3 goes from the cysteine to the phenylalanine over 12 residues. The kept DNA is CDR3 alone, 36 bases in frame from the first base. CDR1 DFQATT and CDR2 SNEGSKA are derived from the germline V gene (reference sequence). cDNA was synthesized by template-switch 5'RACE using a primer carrying a 10-nucleotide random unique molecular identifier by which each TCR transcript was tagged. Every sequencing run yielded over 170 million TCR-beta sequences covering 15-18 subjects. Total RNA was extracted with the RNeasy kit. Using the KAPA Real-time Library Amplification kit, TCR-beta VDJ regions were amplified with primers for the TCR constant region and the 5'RACE anchor. Sample indexes and Illumina adaptors were added in a first PCR, and a second PCR then increased library yield. After Ampure bead purification, the TCR product of roughly 650 bp was size-selected on a 2% E-gel SizeSelection system. Before pooling, library quality was checked on a Bioanalyzer, concentration was measured with Qubit, and libraries were quantified with the Kapa Library Quantification kit. An Illumina HiSeq 2500 was used to sequence the libraries paired-end at 2 x 150 bp. To increase sequence diversity, roughly 23-30% phiX was spiked into each library pool. The paper's processing steps were these. Quality-filtered reads were processed with the UMI-based MiGEC pipeline, which removed over 80% of raw TCR sequences during error correction. VDJ genes were aligned to IMGT germline references, and each clonotype was defined by a unique CDR3 amino acid sequence together with V-J genes. Clonal expansion, Shannon diversity and CDR3 relatedness were evaluated with VDJtools (CalcPairwiseDistances, ClusterSamples), while phylogenetic trees were built in CLCbio workbench. Expanded clones were defined as having at least 8 unique UMIs, based on coefficient-of-variation modelling across technical triplicates. Starting from the raw public reads, TCRdb applied fastp trimming at Q25, assembled clones with MiXCR and retained in-frame beta chains. Rows matching on CDR3 protein sequence are summarized as one entry with the most common DNA and genes. The authors' filters were not applied to this entry. This sample holds roughly 120,000 distinct CDR3 sequences; roughly 3.2% were observed only once. Together, the top ten hold 1% to 1.5% of the sample.

The sequence was obtained from a woman aged 30 to 39 with multiple sclerosis. The sequenced sample was PBMCs. The chain employs TRBV20-1 and TRBJ2-3; the D gene is not confidently resolved. The CDR3 protein: CSASQTPDTQYF. The DNA sequence is as follows: TGCAGTGCTTCGCAGACCCCAGATACGCAGTATTTT.